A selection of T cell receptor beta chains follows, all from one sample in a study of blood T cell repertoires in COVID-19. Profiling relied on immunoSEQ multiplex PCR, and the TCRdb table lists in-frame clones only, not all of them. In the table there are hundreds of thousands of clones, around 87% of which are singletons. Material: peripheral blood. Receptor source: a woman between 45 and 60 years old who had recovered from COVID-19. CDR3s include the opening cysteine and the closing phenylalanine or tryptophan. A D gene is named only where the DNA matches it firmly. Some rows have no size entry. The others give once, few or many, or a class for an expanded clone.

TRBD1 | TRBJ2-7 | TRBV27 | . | CASRGPGQGFYEQYF | TGTGCCAGCAGAGGGCCGGGACAGGGCTTCTACGAGCAGTACTTC
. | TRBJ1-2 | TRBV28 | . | CASSLAGWGNYGYTF | TGTGCCAGCAGTTTGGCAGGGTGGGGTAACTATGGCTACACCTTC
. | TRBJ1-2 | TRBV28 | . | CATPDEGGYGYTF | TGTGCCACCCCCGATGAAGGGGGCTATGGCTACACCTTC
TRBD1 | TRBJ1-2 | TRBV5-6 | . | CASSPVQGIRGGYTF | TGTGCCAGCAGCCCGGTACAGGGGATAAGGGGTGGCTACACCTTC
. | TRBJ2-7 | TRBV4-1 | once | CASSLQTASYEQYF | TGCGCCAGCAGCTTACAGACGGCCTCCTACGAGCAGTACTTC
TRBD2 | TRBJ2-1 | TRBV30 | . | CAWEGLADEQFF | TGTGCCTGGGAGGGGCTAGCGGATGAGCAGTTCTTC
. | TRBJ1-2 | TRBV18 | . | CASSPGAGTNYGYTF | TGTGCCAGCTCACCAGGGGCAGGGACTAACTATGGCTACACCTTC
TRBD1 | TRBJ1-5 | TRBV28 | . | CATKTGGPPQHF | TGTGCCACCAAGACAGGGGGTCCGCCCCAGCATTTT
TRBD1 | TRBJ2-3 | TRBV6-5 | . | CASSLGTAHTDTQYF | TGTGCCAGCAGTTTGGGGACAGCGCACACAGATACGCAGTATTTT
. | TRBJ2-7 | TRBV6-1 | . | CASSDLQTYEQYF | TGTGCCAGCAGTGATTTACAAACCTACGAGCAGTACTTC
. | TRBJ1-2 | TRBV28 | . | CASYRQGSYGYTF | TGTGCCAGCTACCGGCAGGGAAGCTATGGCTACACCTTC
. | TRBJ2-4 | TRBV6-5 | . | CASIEGLAKNIQYF | TGTGCCAGCATAGAGGGATTAGCCAAAAACATTCAGTACTTC
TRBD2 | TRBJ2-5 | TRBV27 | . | CASSPLDLAGGQETQYF | TGTGCCAGCAGTCCATTAGACCTAGCGGGAGGCCAAGAGACCCAGTACTTC
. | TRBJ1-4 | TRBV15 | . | CATSRDLGATNEKLFF | TGTGCCACCAGCAGAGATCTGGGAGCAACTAATGAAAAACTGTTTTTT
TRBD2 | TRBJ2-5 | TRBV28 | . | CASSSPRDPGGETQYF | TGTGCCAGCAGTTCCCCCCGGGACCCGGGAGGTGAGACCCAGTACTTC
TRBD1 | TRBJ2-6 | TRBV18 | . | CASSPQQGAPGANVLTF | TGTGCCAGCTCACCCCAACAGGGGGCGCCGGGGGCCAACGTCCTGACTTTC
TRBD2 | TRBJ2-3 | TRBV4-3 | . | CASSQEPSGGTDTQYF | TGCGCCAGCAGCCAAGAGCCTAGCGGGGGCACAGATACGCAGTATTTT
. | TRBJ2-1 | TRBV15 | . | CATSRDRRGWDEQFF | TGTGCCACCAGCAGAGATAGGAGAGGATGGGATGAGCAGTTCTTC
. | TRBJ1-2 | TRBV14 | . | CASSQDEGGYYGYTF | TGTGCCAGCAGCCAAGATGAGGGAGGGTACTATGGCTACACCTTC
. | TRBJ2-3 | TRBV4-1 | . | CASSPSVRGADTQYF | TGCGCCAGCAGCCCTAGCGTTAGGGGAGCAGATACGCAGTATTTT
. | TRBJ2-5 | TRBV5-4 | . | CASSVVQGQETQYF | TGTGCCAGCAGCGTCGTGCAGGGTCAAGAGACCCAGTACTTC
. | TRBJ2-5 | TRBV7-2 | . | CASSPERRETQYF | TGTGCCAGCAGCCCCGAGCGGAGGGAGACCCAGTACTTC
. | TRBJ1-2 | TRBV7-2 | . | CASSPRGSYGYTF | TGTGCCAGCAGTCCCAGGGGAAGCTATGGCTACACCTTC
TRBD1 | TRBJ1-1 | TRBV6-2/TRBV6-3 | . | CASSYRPGGVSTEAFF | TGTGCCAGCAGTTACCGGCCAGGGGGAGTTAGTACTGAAGCTTTCTTT
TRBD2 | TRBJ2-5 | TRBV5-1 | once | CASSPLPGTSGKQETQYF | TGCGCCAGCAGCCCGCTTCCCGGGACTAGCGGGAAGCAAGAGACCCAGTACTTC
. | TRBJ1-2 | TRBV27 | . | CASYVSEVANYGYTF | TGTGCCAGCTACGTCTCCGAGGTAGCTAACTATGGCTACACCTTC
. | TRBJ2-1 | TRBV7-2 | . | CASSKLAEQFF | TGTGCCAGCAGCAAATTAGCTGAGCAGTTCTTC
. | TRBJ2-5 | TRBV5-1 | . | CASSSVEVGTQYF | TGCGCCAGCAGCTCGGTAGAGGTGGGGACCCAGTACTTC
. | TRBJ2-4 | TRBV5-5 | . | CASSRGVTSKNIQYF | TGTGCCAGCAGCCGAGGAGTCACGTCCAAAAACATTCAGTACTTC
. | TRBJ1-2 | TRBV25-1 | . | CASSGGVSNYGYTF | TGTGCCAGCAGTGGGGGGGTCTCTAACTATGGCTACACCTTC
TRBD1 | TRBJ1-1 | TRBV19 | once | CASSSRQGVTEAFF | TGTGCCAGTAGTAGTAGACAGGGAGTGACTGAAGCTTTCTTT
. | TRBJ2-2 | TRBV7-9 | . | CASSSQVVGELFF | TGTGCCAGCAGCTCACAGGTGGTCGGGGAGCTGTTTTTT
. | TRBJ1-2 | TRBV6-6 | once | CASSYDRDGYTF | TGTGCCAGCAGTTACGATCGAGATGGCTACACCTTC
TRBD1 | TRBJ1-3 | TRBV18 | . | CASSPLGQALSGNTIYF | TGTGCCAGCTCACCGCTGGGACAGGCCCTCTCTGGAAACACCATATATTTT
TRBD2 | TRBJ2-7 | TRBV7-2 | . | CASSFVLAGGYEQYF | TGTGCCAGCAGCTTCGTACTAGCGGGGGGCTACGAGCAGTACTTC
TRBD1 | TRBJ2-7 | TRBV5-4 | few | CASSFQRRTGNYEQYF | TGTGCCAGCAGCTTTCAGCGGAGGACAGGGAACTACGAGCAGTACTTC
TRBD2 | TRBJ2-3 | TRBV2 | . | CASSEYLAGDTQYF | TGTGCCAGCAGTGAATACCTAGCGGGAGATACGCAGTATTTT
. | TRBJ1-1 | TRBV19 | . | CASSIGERTQAFF | TGTGCCAGTAGTATAGGGGAGCGTACACAAGCTTTCTTT
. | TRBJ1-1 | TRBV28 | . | CASSHRVAFF | TGTGCCAGCAGTCACAGGGTGGCTTTCTTT
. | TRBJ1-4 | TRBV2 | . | CASSLGGRSVEKLFF | TGTGCCAGCAGTTTGGGGGGGCGATCGGTTGAAAAACTGTTTTTT
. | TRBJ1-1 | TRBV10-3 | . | CAISSRVDTEAFF | TGTGCCATCAGTTCCAGGGTTGACACTGAAGCTTTCTTT